This T cell receptor (beta chain) comes out of a study of siplizumab effects on memory and regulatory T cells. The study's findings and limits: Siplizumab, the agent tested, significantly reduced alloreactive sequences traceable to unstimulated CD4+ memory cells. Roughly 75-97% of proliferating CD4+ or CD8+ clones lacked an assignable naive or memory phenotype.

Sequencing used immunoSEQ multiplex PCR; TCRdb keeps in-frame clones, though not all of them. The table shows tens of thousands of clones, with 80% to 90% occurring only once. With regard to this clone: Its matching antigen is unknown.

CDR1 is SGHTS and CDR2 is YDEGEE in the germline V gene. Trimming removed 0 bases from V and 7 bases from J, with 11 bases in between. This CDR3 contains 14 residues. V gene TRBV5-8 combines with J gene TRBJ1-5; D perhaps matches TRBD1 (6 bases). The clonotype originates from a human donor in good health. The specimen was naive CD4+ T cells sorted from blood. The CDR3: CASSLGRGVQPQHF. DNA of the CDR3: TGTGCCAGCAGCTTGGGGAGGGGGGTGCAGCCCCAGCATTTT.